This T cell receptor (beta chain) was profiled in a study of Ad26.COV2.S vaccination and SARS-CoV-2 variants. Study information: Within the COV1001 Ad26.COV2.S trial arm, the donor was enrolled.

This CDR3 contains 14 residues. The V and J ends lost 3 bases and 7 bases, in that order; junction bases with no gene match: 3. CDR1 and CDR2 (germline): ENHRY, SYGVKD. Stated treatment: some 20 received Ad26.COV2.S at low or high dose, single or two shots; about five received placebo; per-sample allocation not given. On day 63 after the first injection, vaccine and placebo recipients gave samples. Recruitment in Boston yielded a donor of adult age, 18-55 years. Sequencing used immunoSEQ multiplex PCR; TCRdb keeps in-frame clones, though not all of them. This sample has fewer than 500,000 clones, with around 90% found just once.

The starting material was peripheral blood, obtained in a trial of Ad26.COV2.S vaccine versus placebo. The TCR originated in a person aged 18 to 65 who received the Ad26.COV2.S COVID-19 vaccine or a placebo. The chain links TRBV10-3 to TRBJ1-4, with TRBD1 identical over 9 bases. CDR3 region: CAISDGTGSEKLFF. The CDR3 coding sequence is TGTGCCATCAGTGACGGGACAGGGAGTGAAAAACTGTTTTTT.